A selection of T cell receptor beta chains follows, all from one sample in a study of blood T cell repertoires in COVID-19. Profiled with immunoSEQ multiplex PCR; TCRdb holds only in-frame clones, not every one. The sample comprises a few hundred thousand clones, roughly 88% of which are singletons, and around 17% rests with the top ten. The sample taken for sequencing was peripheral blood. All receptors come from a man between 50 and 59 years old with COVID-19, enrolled during active disease. Both conserved end residues are part of each CDR3. D genes are given only for firm matches. For some rows the clone size is stated as once, few or many, or as a class when expanded; others skip it.

D | J | size | V | DNA | CDR3
TRBD2 | TRBJ2-7 | few | TRBV5-1 | TGCGCCAGCAGCGCGTCGATAGCGGGAGTCGACGAGCAGTACTTC | CASSASIAGVDEQYF
- | TRBJ2-5 | once | TRBV5-6 | TGTGCCAGCAGCCTACAAGAGACCCAGTACTTC | CASSLQETQYF
- | TRBJ1-2 | - | TRBV29-1 | TGCAGCGTCAATACAGGTTATCGGGGCTACACCTTC | CSVNTGYRGYTF
- | TRBJ1-2 | few | TRBV2 | TGTGCCAGCAGTGCGGGCCACAGTGGGAGCTATGGCTACACCTTC | CASSAGHSGSYGYTF
- | TRBJ2-7 | - | TRBV6-1 | TGTGCCAGCAGTGAATGGGATGGGGCACAATACTACGAGCAGTACTTC | CASSEWDGAQYYEQYF
- | TRBJ2-3 | - | TRBV5-6 | TGTGCCAGCAGCTTGGGATCGAGCGTGGATACGCAGTATTTT | CASSLGSSVDTQYF
- | TRBJ2-1 | once | TRBV5-1 | TGCGCCAGCAGCTTGGTTCCAGCGTCCTACAATGAGCAGTTCTTC | CASSLVPASYNEQFF
TRBD2 | TRBJ2-3 | - | TRBV4-1 | TGCGCCAGCAGCCAAGAAGGAACTAGCGACCCAGATACGCAGTATTTT | CASSQEGTSDPDTQYF
TRBD1 | TRBJ1-6 | many | TRBV9 | TGTGCCAGCAGCAGGGACAGGGGAAATTCACCCCTCCACTTT | CASSRDRGNSPLHF
TRBD2 | TRBJ2-3 | - | TRBV29-1 | TGCAGCGTAGAAATGAACGTCCCCCTAGACGATTTTGTGGCGGGGGGAACAGATACGCAGTATTTT | CSVEMNVPLDDFVAGGTDTQYF
TRBD1 | TRBJ1-2 | once | TRBV4-2 | TGTGCCAGCAGCCAAGAAGGGCGACAGGGTGTCTATGGCTACACCTTC | CASSQEGRQGVYGYTF
TRBD2 | TRBJ2-1 | few | TRBV24-1 | TGTGCCACCAGTGGTCCCGAGCGGGGAAACTACAATGAGCAGTTCTTC | CATSGPERGNYNEQFF
TRBD2 | TRBJ2-3 | - | TRBV11-3 | TGTGCCAGCAGCTGGACTAGCGCAGATACGCAGTATTTT | CASSWTSADTQYF
- | TRBJ2-7 | - | TRBV11-2 | TGTGCCAGCAGCCCGCGACTATCGGGAGTCCACGAGCAGTACTTC | CASSPRLSGVHEQYF
TRBD1 | TRBJ2-1 | - | TRBV18 | TGTGCCAGCTCAGCCGGGACAGGGGGCTACAATGAGCAGTTCTTC | CASSAGTGGYNEQFF
- | TRBJ1-1 | - | TRBV21-1 | TGTGCCAGCAGCAAATTGGGGACAGGGGACCTTGGTCGTGCTTTCTTT | CASSKLGTGDLGRAFF
TRBD2 | TRBJ2-1 | - | TRBV29-1 | TGCAGCGTTGATGGACTAGCGGGAGGGCCTGGGCAGTTCTTC | CSVDGLAGGPGQFF
- | TRBJ1-4 | - | TRBV30 | TGTGCCTGGAGTCGAGCCAGGGGTCGGAATGAAAAACTGTTTTTT | CAWSRARGRNEKLFF
- | TRBJ1-1 | - | TRBV15 | TGTGCCACCAGTTTCCTACAGGGTGGCACTGAAGCTTTCTTT | CATSFLQGGTEAFF
- | TRBJ2-7 | - | TRBV12-3/TRBV12-4 | TGTGCCAGCAGCCCACAGGGTTTGGAGGAGCAGTACTTC | CASSPQGLEEQYF
- | TRBJ1-5 | - | TRBV7-2 | TGTGCCAGCAGCTTAGCTTCTGATCAGCCCCAGCGTTTT | CASSLASDQPQRF
TRBD1 | TRBJ2-2 | - | TRBV24-1 | TGTGCCACCAGTGATTTTAGACAGGGAGGGGAGCTGTTTTTT | CATSDFRQGGELFF
- | TRBJ1-1 | - | TRBV5-6 | TGTGCCAGCACCCCGGGCCCGATTCCAGGGGCTTTCTTT | CASTPGPIPGAFF
- | TRBJ2-7 | many | TRBV5-4 | TGTGCCAGCAGCTTGGACAGATACGAGCAGTACTTC | CASSLDRYEQYF
- | TRBJ1-1 | - | TRBV9 | TGTGCCAGCACCCCTGGGGGGAACATGAACACTGAAGCTTTCTTT | CASTPGGNMNTEAFF
- | TRBJ2-2 | - | TRBV9 | TGTGCCAGCAGCCCCATAGCCACCGGGGAGCTGTTTTTT | CASSPIATGELFF
- | TRBJ1-3 | - | TRBV30 | TGTGCCTGGACTCTGGGGAGCTCTGGAAACACCATATATTTT | CAWTLGSSGNTIYF
TRBD1 | TRBJ2-1 | - | TRBV7-9 | TGTGCCAGCAGCGACAGGGCGGCCTACAATGAGCAGTTCTTC | CASSDRAAYNEQFF
- | TRBJ2-3 | - | TRBV23-1 | TGCGCCAGCAGTCAAGGGGGCTCAGATACGCAGTATTTT | CASSQGGSDTQYF
TRBD1 | TRBJ1-3 | - | TRBV6-5 | TGTGCCATCGACAGGGGCTCAGGAAACACCATATATTTT | CAIDRGSGNTIYF
- | TRBJ1-5 | - | TRBV18 | TGTGCCAGCTCACCACCGGGGGCTGTTGGCAATCAGCCCCAGCATTTT | CASSPPGAVGNQPQHF
- | TRBJ1-5 | few | TRBV5-8 | TGTGCCAGCAGCTTTATTTTGTCGACAGACAATCAGCCCCAGCATTTT | CASSFILSTDNQPQHF
- | TRBJ2-5 | - | TRBV5-1 | TGCGCCAGCAGCCCCGGTGGGCCGGCCAATCAAGAGACCCAGTACTTC | CASSPGGPANQETQYF
- | TRBJ1-2 | - | TRBV4-2 | TGTGCCAGCAGCCAAGATCTAGGGGACTATGGCTACACCTTC | CASSQDLGDYGYTF
TRBD2 | TRBJ2-7 | - | TRBV2 | TGTGCCAGCAGACCGGGACTAGCGGGAGCCGAGCAGTACTTC | CASRPGLAGAEQYF
- | TRBJ1-5 | - | TRBV7-9 | TGTGCCAGCAGTGGGGAGGATCAGCCCCAGCATTTT | CASSGEDQPQHF
TRBD2 | TRBJ2-3 | - | TRBV29-1 | TGCAGCGCGACTAGCGGGGGGGGAGGTGCGACAGATACGCAGTATTTT | CSATSGGGGATDTQYF
TRBD2 | TRBJ2-2 | - | TRBV27 | TGTGCCAGCAGTTTAGGGACTAGCGCTGGGGAGCTGTTTTTT | CASSLGTSAGELFF
TRBD1 | TRBJ2-2 | few | TRBV7-2 | TGTGCCAGCAGCCCAGGACAGGTTCACCGCGCCGGGGAGCTGTTTTTT | CASSPGQVHRAGELFF
- | TRBJ2-3 | - | TRBV7-8 | TGTGCCAGCGGAGAGGGTAGAACAGATACGCAGTATTTT | CASGEGRTDTQYF
- | TRBJ1-5 | - | TRBV2 | TGTGCCAGCGGGAGTCGGCAGGGAGGTCAGCCCCAGCATTTT | CASGSRQGGQPQHF